The clone carrying this TCR beta chain was observed a handful of times. The antigen remains undetermined. Losses at the gene ends were 7 bases for V and 8 bases for J; bases not matched to a gene: 4. Looked up from germline, CDR1 is SNHLY and CDR2 is FYNNEI. This CDR3 has 12 residues. The source of the sample is a study of T cell repertoires in cytomegalovirus infection. Study context: Public TCR beta signature analysis indicated the presence of both CMV infection and matching HLA type. General observations from the study: Using cumulative public TCR beta family frequency, the authors identified those who carried CMV together with the relevant HLA. HLA-C-restricted CMV clonotypes gave the most frequent clonotype in two of eight donors.

TCRdb processed the reads anew with MiXCR; each CDR3 protein has one entry. The sample has more than 500,000 distinct CDR3 sequences, 16% seen once. Specimen: CD8+ T cells from PBMCs. The chain recombines TRBV2 with TRBJ2-1, with 8 bases lining up with TRBD1. The sequence was obtained from a human donor in good health (CMV status not recorded). Some clones in this sample may be carry-over from other donors' samples. DNA for the CDR3: TGTGCCAGCATCCCGACAGGGGATGAGCAGTTCTTC. This translates into CASIPTGDEQFF.